These 9 T cell receptor beta chains came from one sample sequenced in a study of low-dose radiotherapy and immunotherapy resistance in tumors. As to time point: after trial treatment. This sample's treatment: LDRT plus nivolumab, ipilimumab, low-dose cyclophosphamide and aspirin (RACIN trial). TRAV- and TRBV-specific primers, spanning alpha and beta chains, primed first-strand cDNA. With a constant-region primer and a V-primer adapter, TCRs were subjected to 20 PCR cycles of amplification. TCRdb fed the reads into MiXCR, producing one record per CDR3 protein. Of around 80,000 distinct CDR3 sequences listed, 15% to 20% were seen once; the top ten hold roughly 1.4%. This specimen consisted of PBMCs, obtained after low-dose radiotherapy plus immunotherapy. These TCRs come from a male donor with prostate cancer.

This clonotype was seen at least ten times. The chain employs TRBV30 and TRBJ1-5, with D possibly being TRBD1 (5 bases). V was trimmed by 3 bases and J by 9 bases, leaving 18 bases between them. From germline, CDR1 is GTSNPN and CDR2 SVGIG (reference sequence). The length of the CDR3 is 14 residues. In nucleotides, the CDR3 is TGTGCCTGGAGCCCCCGGGACGGTCGAGGGCCCCAGCATTTT. This sequence encodes CAWSPRDGRGPQHF.

This clonotype was seen ten or more times. The rearrangement links TRBV20-1 to TRBJ2-6, with D tentatively TRBD2 (5 bases). Germline CDR1 DFQATT, CDR2 SNEGSKA (reference sequence). The length of the CDR3 is 17 residues. V dropped 3 bases and J dropped 3 bases, with 18 bases sitting between them. CDR3: CSASVAPGWVGANVLTF. The CDR3 DNA reads as TGCAGTGCTAGCGTGGCCCCGGGATGGGTTGGGGCCAACGTCCTGACTTTC.

This clonotype was detected ten times or more. J is TRBJ2-3 and V is TRBV7-2; no reliable D call. Trimming cost V 0 bases and J 0 bases, with 10 bases left between them. Germline-derived CDR1 and CDR2 are SGHTA and FQGNSA. This CDR3 region has 16 residues. CDR3: CASSLAVTRSTDTQYF. In DNA form, the CDR3 reads TGTGCCAGCAGCTTAGCGGTGACTCGCAGCACAGATACGCAGTATTTT.

This clonotype was found many times. The chain couples TRBV5-1 to TRBJ1-2; 7 positions agree with TRBD1. The J segment lost 4 bases and the V segment lost 4 bases, leaving 7 bases of the junction unmatched. This CDR3 has 14 residues. Looked up from germline, CDR1 is SGHRS and CDR2 is YFSETQ. The CDR3 sequence is CASSRDRATYGYTF. The DNA of the CDR3 is TGCGCCAGCAGCCGAGACAGGGCAACCTATGGCTACACCTTC.

This clonotype was picked up many times. The DNA of the CDR3 is TGTGCCAGCAGATTCGGACAGCAAGAGACCCAGTACTTC. As protein: CASRFGQQETQYF. The chain recombines TRBV6-6 with TRBJ2-5; maybe TRBD1 (6 bases). V was cut by 6 bases and J by 2 bases, with 10 bases left in between. From germline, CDR1 is MNHNY and CDR2 SVGAGI (reference sequence). The CDR3 has 13 amino acids.

This clonotype was picked up many times. V gene TRBV29-1 combines with J gene TRBJ2-7, with D unresolved. Germline loops: CDR1 SQVTM, CDR2 ANQGSEA. CDR3 length equals 12 residues. V was clipped by 5 bases and J by 0 bases, with 8 bases between them. In DNA, the CDR3 is TGCAGCGTTCGGAAGAGCTCCTACGAGCAGTACTTC. As protein: CSVRKSSYEQYF.

The chain links TRBV5-1 to TRBJ1-2; 8 bases match TRBD1. V trimming: 4 bases; J trimming: 7 bases; junction bases outside the gene matches: 9. CDR3 length: 14 amino acids. The V gene's germline CDR1 is SGHRS and CDR2 YFSETQ. Here the CDR3 DNA reads TGCGCCAGCAGCCCGGGGACAGGTCGTGGTGGCTACACCTTC. Amino acid sequence: CASSPGTGRGGYTF.

There are many counts of this clonotype. J is TRBJ2-2 and V is TRBV7-2, with D tentatively TRBD1 (7 bases). Trimming cost V 3 bases and J 6 bases, with 20 bases left between them. CDR1 is SGHTA, CDR2 FQGNSA, per germline. This CDR3 comprises 17 residues. The CDR3 nucleotides are TGTGCCAGCAGCTTTTCCGTTCAGGGGGGTGGGGCCGGGGAGCTGTTTTTT. Residues: CASSFSVQGGGAGELFF.

This chain connects TRBV7-2 to TRBJ2-7; D may be TRBD2 (5 bases). Germline lookup yields CDR1 SGHTA and CDR2 FQGNSA. This CDR3 is 13 amino acids long. V gave up 5 bases and J gave up 2 bases, with 10 bases separating them. The CDR3: CASSPGLPYEQYF. The DNA of the CDR3 is TGTGCCAGCAGCCCGGGATTACCCTACGAGCAGTACTTC.